This is a list of T cell receptor beta chains from one sample in a study of T cell responses to AZD1222 COVID-19 vaccine. The table came from immunoSEQ multiplex PCR; TCRdb's copy has only in-frame clones and leaves some out. The sample lists 140,000 to 150,000 clones; 93% were seen once. The sample consisted of peripheral blood, taken on day 0 of AZD1222 vaccination. These TCRs come from an adult in good health. Each CDR3 is given with its conserved first and last residue. A D gene is named only where the DNA matches it firmly. Expanded clones are given a class, and other clones once, few, many or no size at all.

>13|TRBV30|TRBJ1-2|.|medium-sized
TGTGCCTGGACTGGGACCGATAACTATGGCTACACCTTC
CAWTGTDNYGYTF
>15|TRBV19|TRBJ2-2|.|.
TGTGCCAGTAGGACCGGGACTCTAAACACCGGGGAGCTGTTTTTT
CASRTGTLNTGELFF
>12|TRBV19|TRBJ1-4|.|.
TGTGCCAGTAGTAAGGGTAGAGAAAAACTGTTTTTT
CASSKGREKLFF
>15|TRBV7-8|TRBJ1-1|.|.
TGTGCCAGCAGCTTAGCGGGTGGGGGGGACACTGAAGCTTTCTTT
CASSLAGGGDTEAFF
>16|TRBV5-1|TRBJ2-1|TRBD2|.
TGCGCCAGCACCTCCTCAGCGGGGGGTACTGACAATGAGCAGTTCTTC
CASTSSAGGTDNEQFF
>12|TRBV29-1|TRBJ2-7|TRBD2|.
TGCAGCGTCGCTAGCGGGAGTCGGGAGCAGTACTTC
CSVASGSREQYF
>14|TRBV6-5|TRBJ1-2|TRBD1|.
TGTGCCAGCAAGTCGGACAGGGGGCTAGGCGGCTACACCTTC
CASKSDRGLGGYTF
>16|TRBV28|TRBJ1-5|TRBD1|.
TGTGCCAGCAGTGTAACAGGGGACGGGTTTAATCAGCCCCAGCATTTT
CASSVTGDGFNQPQHF
>15|TRBV28|TRBJ1-4|.|.
TGTGCCAGCAGTTTCGGGGGGACGGAGAATGAAAAACTGTTTTTT
CASSFGGTENEKLFF
>17|TRBV7-9|TRBJ2-4|TRBD2|.
TGTGCCAGCAGCTTAGTTGCGGGAGGGCGGGACAAAAACATTCAGTACTTC
CASSLVAGGRDKNIQYF
>15|TRBV7-9|TRBJ2-2|.|.
TGTGCCAGCAGCTACTACCGGGTTGGGACCGGGGAGCTGTTTTTT
CASSYYRVGTGELFF
>13|TRBV10-3|TRBJ1-2|.|.
TGTGCCATCAGTAGAGGGGGTCTCTATGGCTACACCTTC
CAISRGGLYGYTF
>15|TRBV5-4|TRBJ2-6|.|.
TGTGCCAGCAGCGACAAAAACTCTGGGGCCAACGTCCTGACTTTC
CASSDKNSGANVLTF
>13|TRBV27|TRBJ2-5|.|.
TGTGCCAGCAGTTTAGAGAGGGAAGAGACCCAGTACTTC
CASSLEREETQYF
>13|TRBV11-3|TRBJ2-1|.|.
TGTGCCAGCAGCTTAGTACCCTACAATGAGCAGTTCTTC
CASSLVPYNEQFF
>14|TRBV10-1|TRBJ1-1|.|.
TGCGCCAGCAGTGAGTCTCCAGAGAACACTGAAGCTTTCTTT
CASSESPENTEAFF
>14|TRBV19|TRBJ1-5|TRBD1|once
TGTGCCAGTAGTATCAGGGGGAGCAATCAGCCCCAGCATTTT
CASSIRGSNQPQHF
>14|TRBV2|TRBJ2-5|.|.
TGTGCCAGCAGCGTTGAGGTATCCAAAGAGACCCAGTACTTC
CASSVEVSKETQYF
>13|TRBV19|TRBJ1-1|.|.
TGTGCCAGTAGTATTGACAGGAACACTGAAGCTTTCTTT
CASSIDRNTEAFF
>16|TRBV11-3|TRBJ2-3|TRBD2|.
TGTGCCAGCAGCACTAGGACTAGCGGGAGTCCAGATACGCAGTATTTT
CASSTRTSGSPDTQYF
>13|TRBV12-3/TRBV12-4|TRBJ1-3|.|.
TGTGCCAGCAGAGGAGCTGGCGGGTACACCATATATTTT
CASRGAGGYTIYF
>13|TRBV18|TRBJ1-1|.|.
TGTGCCAGCTCGACAGCCAGAAACACTGAAGCTTTCTTT
CASSTARNTEAFF
>14|TRBV3-1/TRBV3-2|TRBJ2-7|.|.
TGTGCCAGCAGCCAAGGGGGAGTTCAGTACGAGCAGTACTTC
CASSQGGVQYEQYF
>17|TRBV7-8|TRBJ2-2|TRBD2|.
TGTGCCAGCAGCTTTACAGCGGGAGGGCCGGGCACCGGGGAGCTGTTTTTT
CASSFTAGGPGTGELFF
>18|TRBV5-1|TRBJ2-1|TRBD2|.
TGCGCCAGCAGCGAAGGACTAGCTGGCACGAGCTCCTACAATGAGCAGTTCTTC
CASSEGLAGTSSYNEQFF
>14|TRBV19|TRBJ2-1|TRBD2|.
TGTGCCAGTAGTTCTAGCGGGAGGAGAAATGAGCAGTTCTTC
CASSSSGRRNEQFF
>14|TRBV9|TRBJ2-3|.|once
TGTGCCAGCAGCGCGGACATGACCACAGATACGCAGTATTTT
CASSADMTTDTQYF
>13|TRBV7-9|TRBJ2-7|.|.
TGTGCCAGCAGCTTAGGGTCCGGGAACGAGCAGTACTTC
CASSLGSGNEQYF
>13|TRBV19|TRBJ2-2|.|.
TGTGCCAGTAGTATTCAGAACACCGGGGAGCTGTTTTTT
CASSIQNTGELFF
>16|TRBV5-1|TRBJ2-2|TRBD2|.
TGCGCCAGCAGCTTAAGTGGCGGGAGACGAACCGGGGAGCTGTTTTTT
CASSLSGGRRTGELFF
>16|TRBV7-8|TRBJ2-3|TRBD2|.
TGTGCCAGCAGCTTGTATTTGGGCGGGAGAACAGATACGCAGTATTTT
CASSLYLGGRTDTQYF
>15|TRBV11-2|TRBJ2-2|.|.
TGTGCCAGCAGCTCGTGGCTAATTAACACCGGGGAGCTGTTTTTT
CASSSWLINTGELFF
>14|TRBV10-3|TRBJ1-1|.|.
TGTGCCATCAGTGTTGGGGGGCGGGACACTGAAGCTTTCTTT
CAISVGGRDTEAFF
>12|TRBV28|TRBJ2-7|.|.
TGTGCCAGCAGTCTAGGGGGCTACGAGCAGTACTTC
CASSLGGYEQYF
>18|TRBV10-3|TRBJ2-2|TRBD2|.
TGTGCCATCAGCCTGACAGGGGAGGTAGCGGGAGGAACCGGGGAGCTGTTTTTT
CAISLTGEVAGGTGELFF
>15|TRBV19|TRBJ2-1|.|.
TGTGCCAGTAGTATTAGTGGAAATGACTACAATGAGCAGTTCTTC
CASSISGNDYNEQFF
>12|TRBV9|TRBJ2-1|.|.
TGTGCCAGCAGCGTAACCGGTGGTGAGCAGTTCTTC
CASSVTGGEQFF
>14|TRBV18|TRBJ1-2|.|.
TGTGCCAGCTCACAAGGGGGAAGTTCCTATGGCTACACCTTC
CASSQGGSSYGYTF
>15|TRBV15|TRBJ1-4|TRBD1|.
TGTGCCACCAGCAGAGGGGACAGGGAAGATGAAAAACTGTTTTTT
CATSRGDREDEKLFF
>15|TRBV6-4|TRBJ1-4|TRBD1|.
TGTGCCAGCAGTGCCCAGACAGGGCCGAATGAAAAACTGTTTTTT
CASSAQTGPNEKLFF
>15|TRBV14|TRBJ2-7|.|.
TGTGCCAGCAGCCAAGATCAAGCGTGGACCTACGAGCAGTACTTC
CASSQDQAWTYEQYF
>14|TRBV5-6|TRBJ1-3|.|.
TGTGCCAGCAGTCCCCCGGGGGCAGGAAACACCATATATTTT
CASSPPGAGNTIYF